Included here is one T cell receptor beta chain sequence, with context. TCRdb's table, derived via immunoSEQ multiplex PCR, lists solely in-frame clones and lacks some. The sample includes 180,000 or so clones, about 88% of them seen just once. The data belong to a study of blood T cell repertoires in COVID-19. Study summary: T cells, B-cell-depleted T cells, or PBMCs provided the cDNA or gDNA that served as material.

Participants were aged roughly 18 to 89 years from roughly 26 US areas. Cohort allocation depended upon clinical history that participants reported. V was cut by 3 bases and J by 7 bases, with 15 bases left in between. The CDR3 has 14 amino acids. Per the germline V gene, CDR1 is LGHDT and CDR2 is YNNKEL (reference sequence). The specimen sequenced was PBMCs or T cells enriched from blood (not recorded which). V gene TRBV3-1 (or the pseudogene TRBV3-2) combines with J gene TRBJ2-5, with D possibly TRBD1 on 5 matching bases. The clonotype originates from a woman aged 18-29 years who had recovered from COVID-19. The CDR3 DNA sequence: TGTGCCAGCAGCCAGAGAGCAGGGTCTGGGACCCAGTACTTC. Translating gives CASSQRAGSGTQYF.